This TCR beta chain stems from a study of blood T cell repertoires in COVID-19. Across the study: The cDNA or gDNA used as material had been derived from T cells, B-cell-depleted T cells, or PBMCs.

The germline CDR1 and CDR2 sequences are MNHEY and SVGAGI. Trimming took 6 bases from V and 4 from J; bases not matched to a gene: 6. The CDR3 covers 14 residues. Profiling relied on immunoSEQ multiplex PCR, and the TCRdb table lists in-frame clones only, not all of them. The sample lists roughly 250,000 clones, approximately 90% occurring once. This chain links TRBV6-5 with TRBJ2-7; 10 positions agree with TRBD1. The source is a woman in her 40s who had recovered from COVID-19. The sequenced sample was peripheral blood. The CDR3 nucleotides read TGTGCCAGCAGCTATCGGGACAGGGGTTACGAGCAGTACTTC. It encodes CASSYRDRGYEQYF.